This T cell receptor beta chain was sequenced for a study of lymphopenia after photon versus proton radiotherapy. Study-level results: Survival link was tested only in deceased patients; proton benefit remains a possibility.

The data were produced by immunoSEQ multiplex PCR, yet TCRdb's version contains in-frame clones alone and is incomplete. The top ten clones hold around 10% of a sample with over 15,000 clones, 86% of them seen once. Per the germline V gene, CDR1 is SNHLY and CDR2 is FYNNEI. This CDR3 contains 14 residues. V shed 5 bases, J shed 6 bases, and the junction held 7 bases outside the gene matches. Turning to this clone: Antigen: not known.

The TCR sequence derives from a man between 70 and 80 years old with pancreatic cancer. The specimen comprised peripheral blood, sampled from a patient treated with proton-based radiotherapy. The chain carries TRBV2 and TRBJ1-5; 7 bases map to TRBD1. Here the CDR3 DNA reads TGTGCCAGCAGTCTACAGGGGCAAACTCAGCCCCAGCATTTT. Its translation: CASSLQGQTQPQHF.